The 28 T cell receptor beta chains below come from one sample, sequenced in a study of T cell repertoires in cytomegalovirus infection. Their target antigens are unknown. MiXCR, applied by TCRdb to the reads, yields one record per CDR3 protein. The table records around 800,000 distinct CDR3 sequences, approximately 29% of them present only once. This material consisted of cultured CD8+ T cells from PBMCs, taken from culture after CMV antigen stimulation. The receptors derive from a human donor in good health (CMV status not recorded). Some clones in this sample may be carry-over from other donors' samples.

This clonotype turned up a few times. V gene TRBV7-6 combines with J gene TRBJ1-1; 7 nucleotides match TRBD1. The V and J ends lost 5 bases and 5 bases, in that order; junction bases with no gene match: 8. This CDR3 comprises 14 residues. The germline gives CDR1 SGHVS, CDR2 FNYEAQ. The CDR3 reads CASSPRGARTEAFF. In nucleotides, the CDR3 is TGTGCCAGCAGCCCCAGGGGGGCTAGGACTGAAGCTTTCTTT.

This clonotype was counted a few times. This chain links TRBV19 with TRBJ1-4, with TRBD1 matching over 10 bases. V lost 5 bases and J lost 8; bases outside the gene matches: 8. From germline, CDR1 is LNHDA and CDR2 SQIVND (reference sequence). The length of the CDR3 is 15 residues. The CDR3 sequence: CASSLRQGAKEKLFF. Here the CDR3 DNA reads TGTGCCAGTAGTCTAAGACAGGGGGCCAAGGAAAAACTGTTTTTT.

The chain employs TRBV19 and TRBJ1-1; D gene uncertain. CDR3 size: 13 residues. The V gene lost 5 bases and the J gene lost 6 bases, with 13 bases spanning the gap. Germline values: CDR1 LNHDA, CDR2 SQIVND (reference sequence). DNA for the CDR3: TGTGCCAGTAGTCGAGGCCGGTTTTCTGAAGCTTTCTTT. As protein: CASSRGRFSEAFF.

For this clonotype: At one of its ends the junction is not consistent with the germline gene, which may arise from a read error. The V gene is TRBV28, the J gene TRBJ1-1; TRBD1 is a possible D gene (5 bases). The CDR3 extends over 14 amino acids. In germline, CDR1 is MDHEN, CDR2 SYDVKM. CDR3 DNA: TGTGCCAGCAGGTTATTAGGGGACTACACTGAAGCTTTCTTT. Protein: CASRLLGDYTEAFF.

This clonotype occurred many times. The rearrangement links TRBV7-2 to TRBJ2-7; 9 bases line up with TRBD2. Germline V gives CDR1 SGHTA, CDR2 FQGNSA. This CDR3 comprises 15 residues. After removal of 2 bases from V and 5 bases from J, the junction contained 7 bases not matched to a gene. DNA of the CDR3: TGTGCCAGCAGCTTACGGCGCGGGGGGGTCCACGAGCAGTACTTC. It translates to CASSLRRGGVHEQYF.

A note on this clonotype: Here the CDR3 omits its conserved ending phenylalanine or tryptophan, so a read error is the likely source. The CDR3 is CASSQGWQAGTQYS. The CDR3 DNA reads TGCGCCAGCAGCCAAGGGTGGCAGGCGGGGACCCAGTACTCC. This chain connects TRBV4-1 to TRBJ2-5; D is perhaps TRBD2 (5 bases). Looked up from germline, CDR1 is MGHRA and CDR2 is YSYEKL. CDR3 length: 14 amino acids. V was pared by 1 base and J by 7 bases, with 13 bases between.

There are a few counts of this clonotype. This chain joins TRBV11-3 and TRBJ2-7; weak D call: TRBD1 (5 bases). Trimming pared 1 base from V and 0 bases from J, leaving 13 bases between. This CDR3 is 16 amino acids long. The germline gives CDR1 SGHNT, CDR2 YENEEA. CDR3 region: CASSLVQGLSSYEQYV. DNA for the CDR3: TGTGCCAGCAGCTTAGTCCAGGGCCTAAGCTCCTACGAGCAGTACGTC.

This sequence joins TRBV4-2 and TRBJ1-4; D is unresolved. CDR1 and CDR2 (germline): LGHNA, YNFKEQ. Trimming left V 0 bases short and J 7 bases short, with 9 bases between. The CDR3 is made up of 14 amino acids. In DNA form, the CDR3 reads TGTGCCAGCAGCCAAGATCGGGGTTTTGAAAAACTGTTTTTT. As protein: CASSQDRGFEKLFF.

This chain connects TRBV4-1 to TRBJ1-2; no definite D call. The CDR3 runs 14 residues. Trimming took off 3 bases at V and 0 bases at J, with 8 bases between the two ends. Per the germline V gene, CDR1 is MGHRA and CDR2 is YSYEKL. The CDR3 is CASSHAAANYGYTF. The DNA for the CDR3 is TGCGCCAGCAGCCACGCCGCGGCTAACTATGGCTACACCTTC.

This clonotype was counted ten times or more. The chain combines TRBV7-9 with TRBJ2-1; D remains unclear. Germline V gives CDR1 SEHNR, CDR2 FQNEAQ (reference sequence). V was shortened by 5 bases and J by 0 bases, with 11 bases between the two germline ends. The CDR3 loop spans 15 amino acids. The CDR3 bases are TGTGCCAGCAGCAATACCAGGAGCTCCTACAATGAGCAGTTCTTC. This translates into CASSNTRSSYNEQFF.

This clonotype was seen ten or more times. The chain is built from TRBV6-1 and TRBJ2-1; no clear D. Germline values: CDR1 MNHNS, CDR2 SASEGT. Trimming pared 3 bases from V and 7 bases from J, leaving 7 bases between. This CDR3 contains 12 residues. CDR3 bases: TGTGCCAGCAGTGACAGAGGTAATGAGCAGTTCTTC. Protein sequence: CASSDRGNEQFF.

V is TRBV6-5 and J is TRBJ2-1, with TRBD2 identical over 9 bases. The CDR3 extends over 15 amino acids. The junction had 1 base not matched to a gene; V was cut back by 3 bases and J by 1 base. CDR1 and CDR2 from the germline V gene are MNHEY and SVGAGI. The CDR3 DNA reads TGTGCCAGCAGTTATCTAGCGGGGTCCTACAATGAGCAGTTCTTC. Translated, it gives CASSYLAGSYNEQFF.

The V call is TRBV7-9, the J call TRBJ1-2, with TRBD1 as a possible D gene (6 bases). The CDR3 length is 15 residues. V dropped 1 base and J dropped 10 bases, with 19 bases sitting between them. Germline assignment: CDR1 SEHNR and CDR2 FQNEAQ (reference sequence). The CDR3: CASSLEETGGDVYTF. DNA for the CDR3: TGTGCCAGCAGCTTAGAAGAGACGGGGGGCGACGTCTACACCTTC.

Points on this clonotype: A much larger clone is a single base away; this may be a read error. This chain links TRBV7-6 with TRBJ2-7; possibly TRBD2 for D (5 bases). The CDR3 consists of 15 residues. From germline, CDR1 is SGHVS and CDR2 FNYEAQ. The CDR3 DNA is TGTGCCAGCAGCCGAGACCTTAGCGACTCCTACGAGCGGTACTTC. This gives the protein CASSRDLSDSYERYF.

Written as DNA, the CDR3 is TGTGCCAGCAGTACACAGGGTTGGCTTTCCGGGGAGCTGTTTTTT. Residues: CASSTQGWLSGELFF. The V gene is TRBV6-5, the J gene TRBJ2-2; weak D call: TRBD1 (6 bases). This CDR3 has 15 residues. Germline V gene data show CDR1 as MNHEY and CDR2 as SVGAGI. The V and J ends lost 5 bases and 6 bases respectively, with 16 bases between them.

This clonotype has only a few counts. The chain has TRBV12-5 and TRBJ2-2; TRBD2 agrees at 7 bases. Germline assignment: CDR1 LGHNT and CDR2 FRNRAP. This CDR3 has 17 residues. V gave up 0 bases and J gave up 3 bases; unmatched junction bases: 7. The CDR3: CASGLVARGGYTGELFF. CDR3 nucleotides: TGTGCTAGTGGTTTGGTTGCCCGCGGGGGATACACCGGGGAGCTGTTTTTT.

This clonotype has ten or more counts. V gene TRBV7-9 combines with J gene TRBJ2-6, with 8 bases lining up with TRBD1. The CDR3 is 21 amino acids. The trim removed 5 bases at V and 0 bases at J, leaving 18 bases unmatched. Germline values: CDR1 SEHNR, CDR2 FQNEAQ (reference sequence). CDR3 sequence reads: CASSGGDRGGGFRSGANVLTF. The CDR3 nucleotides are TGTGCCAGCAGCGGAGGAGACAGGGGCGGAGGATTCCGCTCTGGGGCCAACGTCCTGACTTTC. Filled out from reference TRBV7-9 and TRBJ2-6, the complete variable domain reads DTGVSQNPRHKITKRGQNVTFRCDPISEHNRLYWYRQTLGQGPEFLTYFQNEAQLEKSRLLSDRFSAERPKGSFSTLEIQRTEQGDSAMYLCASSGGDRGGGFRSGANVLTFGAGSRLTVL.

The gene calls are TRBV4-3 and TRBJ2-7; D perhaps matches TRBD1 (6 bases). CDR1 LGHNA and CDR2 YSLEER come from the germline V gene. The length of the CDR3 is 15 residues. V was clipped by 0 bases and J by 2 bases, with 11 bases between them. CDR3 DNA: TGCGCCAGCAGCCAAGATTTCAGGGGTCCCTACGAGCAGTACGTC. Its protein is CASSQDFRGPYEQYV.

This clonotype came up a few times. The rearrangement uses TRBV19 and TRBJ2-1, with D unresolved. Germline assignment: CDR1 LNHDA and CDR2 SQIVND (reference sequence). The CDR3 spans 14 residues. V was cut by 5 bases and J by 2 bases, with 10 bases left in between. As DNA, the CDR3 is TGTGCCAGTAGTCCGGGTGCCCCCTACAATGAGCAGTTCTTC. The encoded protein is CASSPGAPYNEQFF.

V usage is TRBV12-3 or TRBV12-4 and J usage is TRBJ1-1; D might be TRBD1 (5 bases). This CDR3 is built from 14 residues. V shed 6 bases and J shed 10 bases, with 21 bases lying between them. The DNA of the CDR3 is TGTGCCAGCAGCCCGGGACTCTTCGGCAGGACAGCTTTCTTT. This translates into CASSPGLFGRTAFF.

The chain is built from TRBV6-1 and TRBJ1-1; no reliable D call. The V gene's germline CDR1 is MNHNS and CDR2 SASEGT. The CDR3 contains 14 residues. V lost 7 bases and J lost 7, with 19 bases in between. The CDR3 reads CASIQRGSLSEAFF. The CDR3 DNA sequence: TGTGCCAGCATTCAACGTGGGTCTCTAAGTGAAGCTTTCTTT.

As concerns this clonotype: One end of the junction does not line up with germline, which may come from a read error. The chain employs TRBV7-4 and TRBJ2-6; D assignment may be TRBD1 or TRBD2 (5 bases each). CDR3 length: 16 residues. The germline gives CDR1 SGHVT, CDR2 SQSDAQ. In nucleotides, the CDR3 is TGTGTCAGCAGCTTAATACGGGCTGAGGGGACCAACGTCCTGACTTTC. Translating gives CVSSLIRAEGTNVLTF. Full variable domain (outside the CDR3, taken from reference TRBV7-4 and TRBJ2-6): GAGVSQSPRYKVAKRGRDVALRCDSISGHVTLYWYRQTLGQGSEVLTYSQSDAQRDKSGRPSGRFSAERPERSVSTLKIQRTEQGDSAVYLCVSSLIRAEGTNVLTFGAGSRLTVL.

The chain is built from TRBV13 and TRBJ1-4, with D unclear. The CDR3 runs 14 residues. Germline V gene sequence: CDR1 PRHDT, CDR2 FYEKMQ (reference sequence). Deletions cut 3 bases from V and 8 bases from J, with 13 bases between. CDR3 DNA: TGTGCCAGCAGCTTTGCCCGCCGGGAGGAAAAACTGTTTTTT. Protein: CASSFARREEKLFF.

This clonotype was observed a few times. V and J are TRBV11-3 and TRBJ2-4; a possible D gene is TRBD2 (6 bases). The CDR3 length is 15 residues. In germline, CDR1 is SGHNT, CDR2 YENEEA. Trimming pared 5 bases from V and 6 bases from J, leaving 17 bases between. The CDR3 region is CASSDRGGVGNIQYF. In nucleotides, the CDR3 is TGTGCCAGCAGCGACCGGGGCGGGGTTGGAAACATTCAGTACTTC.

The V gene is TRBV27, the J gene TRBJ2-1, with D possibly TRBD1 on 7 matching bases. The CDR3 length is 16 residues. V lost 6 bases to trimming and J lost 9 bases, with 24 bases between them. Per germline, CDR1 MNHEY and CDR2 SMNVEV (reference sequence). The CDR3 here is CASSPPGPGGGLEQFF. The CDR3 bases are TGTGCCAGCAGCCCCCCCGGCCCAGGAGGGGGCCTTGAGCAGTTCTTC.

Concerning this clonotype: A read error is possible here, since a much larger clone lies one base away. The rearrangement uses TRBV7-8 and TRBJ1-2, with a weak D call TRBD1 (5 bases). Trimming took off 0 bases at V and 3 bases at J, with 14 bases between the two ends. The CDR3 totals 16 residues. Germline V gives CDR1 SGHVS, CDR2 FQNEAQ. DNA of the CDR3: TGTGCCAGCAGCTTAGCGAGGGCAGGGAACGACTATGGCTACACCTTC. It is translated as CASSLARAGNDYGYTF. Based on the CDR3 plus reference TRBV7-8 and TRBJ1-2, the full variable domain is GAGVSQSPRYKVAKRGQDVALRCDPISGHVSLFWYQQALGQGPEFLTYFQNEAQLDKSGLPSDRFFAERPEGSVSTLKIQRTQQEDSAVYLCASSLARAGNDYGYTFGSGTRLTVV.

This clonotype was detected a few times. The chain recombines TRBV11-3 with TRBJ2-1; perhaps TRBD2 as D (7 bases). The CDR3 totals 16 residues. The ends were cut back, 5 bases at V and 8 bases at J, with 22 bases in the middle. CDR1 and CDR2 (germline): SGHNT, YENEEA. CDR3 protein: CASSPWGGLGYHEQFF. The CDR3 bases are TGTGCCAGCAGCCCCTGGGGGGGCTTGGGGTATCATGAGCAGTTCTTC.

The table lists this clonotype with many counts. The J gene is TRBJ2-5, the V gene TRBV7-8; possibly TRBD2 for D (6 bases). Trimming took 5 bases from V and 0 from J, leaving 19 bases between them. This CDR3 spans 17 amino acids. Germline V CDR1 and CDR2: SGHVS, FQNEAQ. The CDR3 loop reads CASSLWGRQRDQETQYF. The CDR3, as DNA: TGTGCCAGCAGCCTGTGGGGGAGGCAAAGGGACCAAGAGACCCAGTACTTC.